This section outlines one T cell receptor beta chain sequence together with its context. Its antigen remains unidentified. In germline, CDR1 is SGHVS, CDR2 FQNEAQ. V shed 1 base and J shed 4 bases, with 14 bases lying between them. The length of the CDR3 is 16 residues. This record comes from a study of cytomegalovirus exposure and HLA in healthy donors. The study, taken as a whole, reports: In vitro data verified a few CMV-associated chains as specific for CMV antigens.

The PCR had 60 Vbeta and 13 Jbeta primers. Measured with immunoSEQ multiplex PCR; TCRdb has only the in-frame clones, and not every one. The sample carries under 55,000 clones, approximately 73% recorded once. Sequenced material: PBMCs. This chain uses TRBV7-8 with TRBJ1-3; the D gene is possibly TRBD1 (6 bases). The sequence was obtained from a young man in good health and CMV-seronegative. Here the CDR3 reads CASSLVEGTSGNTIYF. The CDR3 DNA reads as TGTGCCAGCAGCTTAGTGGAAGGGACAAGCGGAAACACCATATATTTT.